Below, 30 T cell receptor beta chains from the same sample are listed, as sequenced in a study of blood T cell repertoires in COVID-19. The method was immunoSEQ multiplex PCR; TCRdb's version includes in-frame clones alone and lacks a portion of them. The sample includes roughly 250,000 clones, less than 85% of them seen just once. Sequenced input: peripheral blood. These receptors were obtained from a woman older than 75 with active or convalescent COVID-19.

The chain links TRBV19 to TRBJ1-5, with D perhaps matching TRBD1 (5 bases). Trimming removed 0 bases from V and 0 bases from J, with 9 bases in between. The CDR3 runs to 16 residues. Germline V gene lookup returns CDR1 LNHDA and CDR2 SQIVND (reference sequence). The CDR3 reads CASSIDRVYSNQPQHF. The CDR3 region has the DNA TGTGCCAGTAGTATAGACAGGGTTTATAGCAATCAGCCCCAGCATTTT.

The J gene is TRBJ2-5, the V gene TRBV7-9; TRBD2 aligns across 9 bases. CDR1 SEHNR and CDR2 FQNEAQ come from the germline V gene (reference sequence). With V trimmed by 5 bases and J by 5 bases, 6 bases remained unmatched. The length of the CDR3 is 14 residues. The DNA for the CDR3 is TGTGCCAGCAGCCCGGGACTAGCTTGGGAGACCCAGTACTTC. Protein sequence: CASSPGLAWETQYF. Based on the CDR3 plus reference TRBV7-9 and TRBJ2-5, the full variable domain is DTGVSQNPRHKITKRGQNVTFRCDPISEHNRLYWYRQTLGQGPEFLTYFQNEAQLEKSRLLSDRFSAERPKGSFSTLEIQRTEQGDSAMYLCASSPGLAWETQYFGPGTRLLVL.

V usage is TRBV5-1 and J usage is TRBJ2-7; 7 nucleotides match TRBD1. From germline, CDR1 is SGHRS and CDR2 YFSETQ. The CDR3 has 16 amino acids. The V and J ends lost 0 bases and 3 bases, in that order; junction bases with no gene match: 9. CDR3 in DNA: TGCGCCAGCAGCTTGGCCCTGACAGGGATCTACTACGAGCAGTACTTC. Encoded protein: CASSLALTGIYYEQYF.

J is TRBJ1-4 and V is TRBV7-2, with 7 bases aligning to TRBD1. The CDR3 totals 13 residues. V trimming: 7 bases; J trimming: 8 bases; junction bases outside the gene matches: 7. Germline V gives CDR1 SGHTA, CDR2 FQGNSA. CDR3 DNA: TGTGCCAGCACCCCGGACAGGTGGGAAAAACTGTTTTTT. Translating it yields CASTPDRWEKLFF.

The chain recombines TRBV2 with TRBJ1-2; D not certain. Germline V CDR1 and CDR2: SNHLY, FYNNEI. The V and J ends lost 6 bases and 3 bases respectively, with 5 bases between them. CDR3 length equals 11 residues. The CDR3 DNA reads TGTGCCAGCAGCGTCGACTATGGCTACACCTTC. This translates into CASSVDYGYTF. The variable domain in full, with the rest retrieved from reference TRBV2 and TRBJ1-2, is EPEVTQTPSHQVTQMGQEVILRCVPISNHLYFYWYRQILGQKVEFLVSFYNNEISEKSEIFDDQFSVERPDGSNFTLKIRSTKLEDSAMYFCASSVDYGYTFGSGTRLTVV.

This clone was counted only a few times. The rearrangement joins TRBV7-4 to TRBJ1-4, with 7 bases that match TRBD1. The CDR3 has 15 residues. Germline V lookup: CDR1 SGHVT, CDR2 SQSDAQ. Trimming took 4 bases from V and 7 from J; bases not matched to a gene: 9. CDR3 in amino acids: CASSSQGELREKLFF. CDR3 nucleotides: TGTGCCAGCAGCTCTCAGGGGGAACTTCGTGAAAAACTGTTTTTT.

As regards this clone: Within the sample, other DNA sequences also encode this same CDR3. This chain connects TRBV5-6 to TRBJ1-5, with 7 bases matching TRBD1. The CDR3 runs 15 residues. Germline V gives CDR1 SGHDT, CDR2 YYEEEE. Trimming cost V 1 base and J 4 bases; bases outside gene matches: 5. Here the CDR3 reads CASSLWDRGNQPQHF. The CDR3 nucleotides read TGTGCCAGCAGCTTGTGGGACAGAGGAAATCAGCCCCAGCATTTT.

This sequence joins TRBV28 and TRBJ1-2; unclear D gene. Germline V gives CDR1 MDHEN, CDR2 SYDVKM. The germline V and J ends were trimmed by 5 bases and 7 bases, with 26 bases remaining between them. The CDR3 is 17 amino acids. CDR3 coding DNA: TGTGCCAGCAGTGGAGGACGGTGGTACGCCGGTAACGTTGGCTACACCTTC. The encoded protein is CASSGGRWYAGNVGYTF.

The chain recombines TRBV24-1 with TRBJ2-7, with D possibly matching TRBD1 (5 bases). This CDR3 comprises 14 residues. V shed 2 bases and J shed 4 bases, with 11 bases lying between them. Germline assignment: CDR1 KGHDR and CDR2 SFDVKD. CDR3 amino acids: CATSDSARVYEQYF. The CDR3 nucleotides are TGTGCCACCAGTGATTCTGCCAGGGTTTACGAGCAGTACTTC.

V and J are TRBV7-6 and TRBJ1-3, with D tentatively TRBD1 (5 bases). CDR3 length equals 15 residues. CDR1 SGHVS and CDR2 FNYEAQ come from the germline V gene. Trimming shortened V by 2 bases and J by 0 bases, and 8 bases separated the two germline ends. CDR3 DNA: TGTGCCAGCAGCTTACAGGGCTACTCTGGAAACACCATATATTTT. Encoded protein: CASSLQGYSGNTIYF. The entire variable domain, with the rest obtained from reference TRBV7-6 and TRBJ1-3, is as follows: GAGVSQSPRYKVTKRGQDVALRCDPISGHVSLYWYRQALGQGPEFLTYFNYEAQQDKSGLPNDRFSAERPEGSISTLTIQRTEQRDSAMYRCASSLQGYSGNTIYFGEGSWLTVV.

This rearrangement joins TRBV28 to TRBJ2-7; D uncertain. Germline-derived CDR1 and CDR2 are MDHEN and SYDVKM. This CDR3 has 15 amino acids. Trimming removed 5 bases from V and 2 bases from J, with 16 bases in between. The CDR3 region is CASSPGAERTYEQYF. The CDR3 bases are TGTGCCAGCAGTCCCGGAGCTGAGCGAACCTACGAGCAGTACTTC.

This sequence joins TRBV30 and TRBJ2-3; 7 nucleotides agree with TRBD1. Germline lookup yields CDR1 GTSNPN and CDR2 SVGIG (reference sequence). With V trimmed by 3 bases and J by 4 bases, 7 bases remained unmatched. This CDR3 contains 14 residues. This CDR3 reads CAWSSQGSPDTQYF. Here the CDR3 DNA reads TGTGCCTGGAGCTCACAGGGGTCCCCAGATACGCAGTATTTT.

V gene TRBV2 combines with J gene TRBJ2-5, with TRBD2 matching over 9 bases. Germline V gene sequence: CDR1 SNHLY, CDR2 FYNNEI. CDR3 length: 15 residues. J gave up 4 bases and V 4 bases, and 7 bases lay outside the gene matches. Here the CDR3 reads CASSGTSVTSETQYF. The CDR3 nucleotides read TGTGCCAGCAGTGGGACTAGCGTTACGTCAGAGACCCAGTACTTC.

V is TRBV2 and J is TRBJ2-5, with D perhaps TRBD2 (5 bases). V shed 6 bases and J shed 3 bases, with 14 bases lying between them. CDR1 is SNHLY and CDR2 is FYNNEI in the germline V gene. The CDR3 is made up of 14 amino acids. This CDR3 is CASRVGLTEETQYF. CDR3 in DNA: TGTGCCAGCAGAGTCGGACTGACCGAAGAGACCCAGTACTTC.

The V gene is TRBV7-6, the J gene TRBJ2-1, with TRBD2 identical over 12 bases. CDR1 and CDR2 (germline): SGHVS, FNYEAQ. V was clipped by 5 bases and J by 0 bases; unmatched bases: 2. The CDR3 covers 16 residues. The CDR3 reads CASSPTSGSSYNEQFF. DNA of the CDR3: TGTGCCAGCAGCCCGACTAGCGGGAGCTCCTACAATGAGCAGTTCTTC.

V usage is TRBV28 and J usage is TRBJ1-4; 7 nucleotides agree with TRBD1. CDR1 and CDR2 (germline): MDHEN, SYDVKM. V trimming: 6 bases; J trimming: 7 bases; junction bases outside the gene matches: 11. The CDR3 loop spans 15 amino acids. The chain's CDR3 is CASSASTGAGEKLFF. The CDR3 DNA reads TGTGCCAGCAGCGCCTCAACAGGGGCGGGTGAAAAACTGTTTTTT. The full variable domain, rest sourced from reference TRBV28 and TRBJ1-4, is DVKVTQSSRYLVKRTGEKVFLECVQDMDHENMFWYRQDPGLGLRLIYFSYDVKMKEKGDIPEGYSVSREKKERFSLILESASTNQTSMYLCASSASTGAGEKLFFGSGTQLSVL.

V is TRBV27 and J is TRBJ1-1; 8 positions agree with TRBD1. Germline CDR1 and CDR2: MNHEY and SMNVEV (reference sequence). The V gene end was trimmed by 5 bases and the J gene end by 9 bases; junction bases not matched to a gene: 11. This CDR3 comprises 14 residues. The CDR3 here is CASSPGQAARQAFF. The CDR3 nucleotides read TGTGCCAGCAGTCCGGGACAGGCAGCAAGGCAAGCTTTCTTT.

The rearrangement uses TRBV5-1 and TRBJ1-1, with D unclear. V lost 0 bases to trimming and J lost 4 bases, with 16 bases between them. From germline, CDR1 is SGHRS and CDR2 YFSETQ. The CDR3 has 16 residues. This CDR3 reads CASSLEVWAEGTEAFF. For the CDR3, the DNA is TGCGCCAGCAGCTTGGAAGTCTGGGCGGAGGGCACTGAAGCTTTCTTT. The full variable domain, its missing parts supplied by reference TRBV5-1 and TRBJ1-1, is KAGVTQTPRYLIKTRGQQVTLSCSPISGHRSVSWYQQTPGQGLQFLFEYFSETQRNKGNFPGRFSGRQFSNSRSEMNVSTLELGDSALYLCASSLEVWAEGTEAFFGQGTRLTVV.

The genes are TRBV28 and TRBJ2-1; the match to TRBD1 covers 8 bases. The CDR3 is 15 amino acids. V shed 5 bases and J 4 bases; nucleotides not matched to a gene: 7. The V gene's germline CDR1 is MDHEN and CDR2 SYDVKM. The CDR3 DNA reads TGTGCCAGCAGTCTCCCGCAGGGGGCTTACAATGAGCAGTTCTTC. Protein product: CASSLPQGAYNEQFF.

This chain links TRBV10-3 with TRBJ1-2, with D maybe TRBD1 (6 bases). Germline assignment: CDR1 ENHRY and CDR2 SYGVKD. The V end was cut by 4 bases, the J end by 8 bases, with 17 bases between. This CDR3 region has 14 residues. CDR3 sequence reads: CAISAGPGVTGYTF. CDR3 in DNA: TGTGCCATCAGTGCGGGGCCAGGGGTGACGGGCTACACCTTC.

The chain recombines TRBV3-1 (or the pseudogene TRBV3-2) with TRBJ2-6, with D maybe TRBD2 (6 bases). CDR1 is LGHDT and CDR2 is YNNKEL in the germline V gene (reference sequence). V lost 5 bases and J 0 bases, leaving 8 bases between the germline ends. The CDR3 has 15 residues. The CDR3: CASSFSGSGANVLTF. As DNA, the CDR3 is TGTGCCAGCAGCTTTAGCGGCTCTGGGGCCAACGTCCTGACTTTC.

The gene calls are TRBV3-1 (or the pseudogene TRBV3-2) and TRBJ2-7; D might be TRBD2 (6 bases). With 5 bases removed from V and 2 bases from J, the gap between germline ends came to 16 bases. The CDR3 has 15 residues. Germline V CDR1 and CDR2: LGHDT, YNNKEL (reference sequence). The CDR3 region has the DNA TGTGCCAGCAGCTTACGAGCGGGTTATACCTACGAGCAGTACTTC. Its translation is CASSLRAGYTYEQYF.

CDR3 loop: CASNLRDREYSPLHF. The CDR3 DNA follows: TGTGCCAGCAACCTCCGGGACAGGGAGTATTCACCCCTCCACTTT. V usage is TRBV2 and J usage is TRBJ1-6; 9 bases are shared with TRBD1. CDR3 length equals 15 residues. The germline CDR1 and CDR2 sequences are SNHLY and FYNNEI. V lost 7 bases, J lost 8 bases, and 9 bases stayed unmatched.

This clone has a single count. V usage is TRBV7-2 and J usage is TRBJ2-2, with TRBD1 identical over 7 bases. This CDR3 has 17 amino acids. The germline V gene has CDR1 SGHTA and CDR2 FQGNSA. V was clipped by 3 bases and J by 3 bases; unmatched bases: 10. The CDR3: CASSFRGDRVHTGELFF. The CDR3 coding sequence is TGTGCCAGCAGCTTTCGGGGCGACAGGGTGCACACCGGGGAGCTGTTTTTT.

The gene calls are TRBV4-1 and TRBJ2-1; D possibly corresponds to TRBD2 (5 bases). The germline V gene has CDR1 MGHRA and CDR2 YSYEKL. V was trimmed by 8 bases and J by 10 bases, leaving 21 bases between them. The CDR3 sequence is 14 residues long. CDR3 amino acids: CASGLPVNRGEQFF. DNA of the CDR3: TGCGCCAGCGGACTTCCGGTCAATCGAGGGGAGCAGTTCTTC.

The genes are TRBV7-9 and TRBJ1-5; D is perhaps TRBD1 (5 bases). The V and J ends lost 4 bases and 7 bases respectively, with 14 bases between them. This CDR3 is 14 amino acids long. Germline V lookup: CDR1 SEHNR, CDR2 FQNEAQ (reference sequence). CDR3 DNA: TGTGCCAGCAGCTCCGACAGTACAGGACAGCCCCAGCATTTT. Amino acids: CASSSDSTGQPQHF.

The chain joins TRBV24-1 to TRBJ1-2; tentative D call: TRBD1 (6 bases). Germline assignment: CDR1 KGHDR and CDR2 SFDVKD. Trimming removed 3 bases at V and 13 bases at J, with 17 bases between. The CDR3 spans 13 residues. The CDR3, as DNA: TGTGCCACCAGTGATGGGCAGGGGTTTAGCACCACCTTC. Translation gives CATSDGQGFSTTF.

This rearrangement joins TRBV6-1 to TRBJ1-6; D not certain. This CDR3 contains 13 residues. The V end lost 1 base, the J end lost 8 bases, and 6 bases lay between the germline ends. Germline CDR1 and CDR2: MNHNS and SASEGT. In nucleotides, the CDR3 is TGTGCCAGCAGTGAAGACGTAGATTCACCCCTCCACTTT. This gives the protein CASSEDVDSPLHF.

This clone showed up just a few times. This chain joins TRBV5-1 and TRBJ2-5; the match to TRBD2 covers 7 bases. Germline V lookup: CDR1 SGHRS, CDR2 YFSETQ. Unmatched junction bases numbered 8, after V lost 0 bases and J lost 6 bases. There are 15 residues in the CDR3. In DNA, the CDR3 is TGCGCCAGCAGCTTGGAGGAGGAGGGAGGGAAGACCCAGTACTTC. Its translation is CASSLEEEGGKTQYF.

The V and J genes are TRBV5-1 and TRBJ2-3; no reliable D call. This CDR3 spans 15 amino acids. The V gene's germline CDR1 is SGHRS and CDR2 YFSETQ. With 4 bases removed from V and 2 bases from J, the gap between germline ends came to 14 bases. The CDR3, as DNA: TGCGCCAGCAGCCCCAATGCAGGCATCACAGATACGCAGTATTTT. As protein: CASSPNAGITDTQYF.